Listed below are T cell receptor beta chains from one sample, sequenced in a study of shared clonotypes between healthy human individuals. Sequenced by immunoSEQ multiplex PCR; TCRdb stores in-frame clones only, minus some. The sample contains approximately 640,000 clones, more than 70% of which appear only once. Source material: memory CD4+ T cells sorted from blood. Receptor source: a woman in her thirties in good health. Both conserved end residues are trimmed from each CDR3. The order of the fields is V gene, J gene, CDR3 protein.

>TRBV7-9|TRBJ2-2
ASSPRTGSEELF
>TRBV18|TRBJ1-1
ASSPQTGGGNTEAF
>TRBV27|TRBJ2-3
ASSPIGDTQY
>TRBV27|TRBJ2-7
ASSSPGRGQSYEQY
>TRBV30|TRBJ2-3
AWASLDTQY
>TRBV27|TRBJ2-3
ASSPRSGSVTDTQY
>TRBV9|TRBJ2-2
ASSVGWTSGRAGTGELF
>TRBV4-1|TRBJ1-1
ASSVQGRTNTEAF
>TRBV28|TRBJ2-3
ATRPQGSTDTQY
>TRBV28|TRBJ2-7
ASSLGQGDSYEQY
>TRBV2|TRBJ2-3
ASRTRETDTQY
>TRBV7-3|TRBJ1-3
ASSHPPGPLGNTIY
>TRBV28|TRBJ1-5
ASSGTGSSNQPQH
>TRBV5-1|TRBJ2-2
ASSFQGVLNTGELF
>TRBV7-9|TRBJ2-3
ASRIVAGTDTQY
>TRBV4-1|TRBJ2-2
ASSRGGGRDASNTGELF